The TCR beta chain under discussion was sequenced for a study of shared clonotypes between healthy human individuals. Germline values: CDR1 SGDLS, CDR2 YYNGEE. J gave up 3 bases and V 3 bases, and 11 bases lay outside the gene matches. This CDR3 contains 17 residues. Naive-designated CD8 cells lacked CD45RO, were positively enriched for CCR7, and omitted terminally differentiated effector memory CD45RA+ cells. Clones were read by immunoSEQ multiplex PCR, and TCRdb kept only the in-frame ones, dropping some. The sample carries roughly 600,000 clones, 98% recorded once. Sequenced material: naive CD8+ T cells sorted from blood. This chain uses TRBV9 with TRBJ2-1, with 8 bases aligning to TRBD1. The clonotype comes from a man in his thirties or forties in good health. CDR3 nucleotide sequence: TGTGCCAGCAGCGCGAATGCCGGGACAGGCGTCTACAATGAGCAGTTCTTC. This translates into CASSANAGTGVYNEQFF.